This T cell receptor (beta chain) comes out of a study of blood T cells in healthy people across ages. Germline V lookup: CDR1 SGHTA, CDR2 FQGNSA. The CDR3 covers 14 residues. Deletions cut 5 bases from V and 2 bases from J, with 13 bases between. This clonotype was counted only a few times. The antigen is not known. Broader study findings: The recorded TCR beta diversity per million T cells decreased in a roughly linear manner with age.

Through a sample-barcoded 5' primer and a J-beta primer mix, a second PCR was run for about 6 to 11 cycles. A single record per CDR3 protein comes from TCRdb applying MiXCR to the 5' RACE reads. The table includes roughly 700,000 distinct CDR3 sequences, 20% to 25% detected once. Another study also made use of these data, one on T cells of mothers and their children. That source notes: TCR recombination output is shaped by thymic selection similarly in related and unrelated pairs.

The specimen was blood. This receptor was obtained from a boy aged 5-17 years in good health. The chain links TRBV7-2 to TRBJ2-7; D might be TRBD1 or TRBD2, each matching 6 bases. The CDR3: CASSQRGPPYEQYF. In DNA form, the CDR3 reads TGTGCCAGCAGCCAACGGGGGCCCCCCTACGAGCAGTACTTC.